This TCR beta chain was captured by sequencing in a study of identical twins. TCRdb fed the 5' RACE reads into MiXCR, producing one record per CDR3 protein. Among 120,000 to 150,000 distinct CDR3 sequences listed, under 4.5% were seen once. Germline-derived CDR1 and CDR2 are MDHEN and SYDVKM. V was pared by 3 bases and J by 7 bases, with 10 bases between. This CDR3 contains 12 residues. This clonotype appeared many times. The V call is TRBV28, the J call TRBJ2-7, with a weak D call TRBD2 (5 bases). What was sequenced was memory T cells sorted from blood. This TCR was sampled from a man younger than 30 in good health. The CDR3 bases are TGTGCCAGCAGTTTTTCGGGATGGGAGCAGTACTTC. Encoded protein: CASSFSGWEQYF.